These 5 T cell receptor beta chains were all obtained from the same sample, sequenced in a study of OX40 agonist ivuxolimab in advanced cancers. TCRdb's table, derived via immunoSEQ multiplex PCR, lists solely in-frame clones and lacks some. This repertoire shows 40,000 to 55,000 clones, 88% found once; its top ten account for less than 4%. Sequencing was performed on CD4+ or CD8+ T cells sorted from blood, taken in a trial of the OX40 agonist ivuxolimab. The receptors come from an adult with an advanced solid tumor such as melanoma, head and neck, liver or kidney cancer.

The J gene is TRBJ1-6, the V gene TRBV5-5; TRBD1 agrees at 9 bases. Germline loops: CDR1 SGHKS, CDR2 YYEKEE (reference sequence). V was clipped by 1 base and J by 7 bases; unmatched bases: 6. The CDR3 runs to 16 residues. In DNA form, the CDR3 reads TGTGCCAGCAGCTTGCATTTGGACAGGGGCAATTCACCCCTCCACTTT. Translation gives CASSLHLDRGNSPLHF.

This chain joins TRBV28 and TRBJ1-6; no firm D call. CDR3 length: 16 amino acids. Trimming removed 6 bases from V and 3 bases from J, with 15 bases in between. Germline-derived CDR1 and CDR2 are MDHEN and SYDVKM. The chain's CDR3 is CASRPGAADYNSPLHF. CDR3 in DNA: TGTGCCAGCAGACCCGGAGCCGCGGACTATAATTCACCCCTCCACTTT.

The chain recombines TRBV18 with TRBJ2-5; possibly TRBD1 or TRBD2 for D (5 bases each). Germline loops: CDR1 KGHSH, CDR2 LQKENI. The V and J ends lost 3 bases and 2 bases respectively, with 13 bases between them. The length of the CDR3 is 15 residues. This CDR3 is CASSPRDGPQETQYF. The CDR3 bases are TGTGCCAGCTCACCCCGGGACGGTCCACAAGAGACCCAGTACTTC.

V usage is TRBV2 and J usage is TRBJ2-2; D gene ambiguous. This CDR3 is 16 amino acids long. V was shortened by 8 bases and J by 1 base, with 17 bases between the two germline ends. Germline CDR1 reads SNHLY; CDR2 reads FYNNEI. CDR3 amino acids: CASGTLKDVNTGELFF. CDR3 nucleotides: TGTGCCAGCGGAACCCTAAAGGACGTGAACACCGGGGAGCTGTTTTTT.

The CDR3 nucleotides read TGTGCCAGCAGCCCAGGGACGGACTCCTACGAGCAGTACTTC. It encodes CASSPGTDSYEQYF. The chain joins TRBV7-9 to TRBJ2-7, with D tentatively TRBD1 or TRBD2 (5 bases each). The CDR3 length is 14 residues. CDR1 SEHNR and CDR2 FQNEAQ come from the germline V gene (reference sequence). Trimming took off 5 bases at V and 0 bases at J, with 11 bases between the two ends. Drawing the rest from reference TRBV7-9 and TRBJ2-7, the complete variable domain is DTGVSQNPRHKITKRGQNVTFRCDPISEHNRLYWYRQTLGQGPEFLTYFQNEAQLEKSRLLSDRFSAERPKGSFSTLEIQRTEQGDSAMYLCASSPGTDSYEQYFGPGTRLTVT.